This is a list of T cell receptor beta chains from one sample in a study of blood T cells in healthy people across ages. A single record per CDR3 protein comes from TCRdb applying MiXCR to the 5' RACE reads. The data hold some 1.4 million distinct CDR3 sequences, with roughly 40% observed a single time. What was sequenced was blood. All receptors derive from a woman under 30 in good health. Each CDR3 is given with its conserved first and last residue. The D gene is left open where the match is weak. Rows may omit the clone size; those that give it use once, few, many or a size class.

V	D	size	J	CDR3	DNA
TRBV4-1	-	-	TRBJ1-1	CASSDEWRTEAFF	TGCGCCAGCAGCGACGAGTGGAGAACTGAAGCTTTCTTT
TRBV6-1	-	-	TRBJ2-1	CASSEGMNLYNEQFF	TGTGCCAGCAGTGAAGGGATGAACCTCTACAATGAGCAGTTCTTC
TRBV7-6	TRBD2	few	TRBJ2-3	CASSDTSNRGVDTQYF	TGTGCCAGCAGCGACACTAGCAATCGGGGGGTAGATACGCAGTATTTT
TRBV24-1	TRBD1	-	TRBJ2-3	CATSDFLTGGIADTQYF	TGTGCCACCAGTGATTTCCTGACAGGGGGCATCGCAGATACGCAGTATTTT
TRBV12-3/TRBV12-4	-	few	TRBJ2-5	CASTAPTSGETQYF	TGTGCCAGCACCGCTCCGACATCGGGGGAGACCCAGTACTTC
TRBV6-1	-	-	TRBJ2-7	CASTLADSYEQYF	TGTGCCAGCACCCTAGCCGATAGTTACGAGCAGTACTTC
TRBV6-1	-	few	TRBJ1-2	CASKRTETYGYTF	TGTGCCAGCAAAAGGACAGAGACTTATGGCTACACCTTC
TRBV4-1	-	-	TRBJ2-7	CASSQETGRFEQYF	TGCGCCAGCAGCCAAGAAACGGGGAGGTTCGAGCAGTACTTC
TRBV25-1	-	-	TRBJ2-2	CASSRDFRDTGELFF	TGTGCCAGCAGCAGAGATTTTAGGGACACCGGGGAGCTGTTTTTT
TRBV20-1	-	-	TRBJ2-1	CSAVLARQFF	TGCAGTGCTGTACTAGCTCGGCAGTTCTTC
TRBV20-1	-	-	TRBJ1-1	CSARVSGLLNTEAFF	TGCAGTGCTAGAGTTAGCGGGTTGCTGAACACTGAAGCTTTCTTT
TRBV10-1	-	-	TRBJ2-3	CASTDGYRLDTQYF	TGCGCCAGCACTGACGGCTACAGGTTGGATACGCAGTATTTT
TRBV7-3	-	-	TRBJ2-7	CASSSDEDTNYEQYF	TGTGCCAGCAGCTCGGATGAGGACACGAACTACGAGCAGTACTTC
TRBV7-3	-	few	TRBJ2-1	CASSPGGFNEQFF	TGTGCCAGCAGCCCTGGGGGGTTCAATGAGCAGTTCTTC
TRBV12-3/TRBV12-4	-	few	TRBJ2-5	CASRPGRSQETQYF	TGTGCCAGCAGGCCCGGGAGAAGCCAAGAGACCCAGTACTTC
TRBV11-2	-	-	TRBJ1-2	CASSFGGVGYTF	TGTGCCAGCAGCTTTGGAGGAGTTGGCTACACCTTC
TRBV24-1	-	once	TRBJ2-5	CATRGGGRQETQYF	TGTGCCACCAGGGGCGGTGGTCGCCAAGAGACCCAGTACTTC
TRBV4-1	TRBD1	few	TRBJ1-5	CASSHPHGQANQPQHF	TGCGCCAGCAGCCACCCACACGGACAGGCCAATCAGCCCCAGCATTTT
TRBV6-5	-	few	TRBJ1-4	CASSLASNEKLFF	TGTGCCAGCAGTCTAGCTTCAAATGAAAAACTGTTTTTT
TRBV3-1	-	-	TRBJ2-3	CASRGSHYTDTQYF	TGTGCCAGCAGGGGCAGTCACTACACAGATACGCAGTATTTT
TRBV7-2	-	many	TRBJ2-1	CASSLSVAAYNEQFF	TGTGCCAGCAGCTTGTCCGTCGCCGCCTACAATGAGCAGTTCTTC
TRBV5-5	TRBD1	-	TRBJ2-2	CASSGTGTVNGELFF	TGTGCCAGCAGCGGAACCGGGACAGTGAACGGGGAGCTGTTTTTT
TRBV6-5	-	few	TRBJ2-7	CAPGAALAYEQYF	TGTGCCCCCGGGGCAGCCCTAGCCTACGAGCAGTACTTC
TRBV12-3/TRBV12-4	-	many	TRBJ2-1	CASSLLRILSYNEQFF	TGTGCCAGCAGTCTACTGAGGATCCTCTCCTACAATGAGCAGTTCTTC
TRBV7-9	TRBD1	-	TRBJ2-7	CASSFGLTGGRSYEQYF	TGTGCCAGCAGCTTTGGCCTTACAGGGGGTCGCTCCTACGAGCAGTACTTC
TRBV6-1	-	few	TRBJ2-1	CASTGVEQFF	TGTGCCAGCACTGGTGTTGAGCAGTTCTTC
TRBV4-1	TRBD2	-	TRBJ2-1	CASSYRSTGTSGDNEQFF	TGCGCCAGCAGCTACCGATCTACCGGGACTAGCGGCGACAATGAGCAGTTCTTC
TRBV6-1	-	-	TRBJ2-6	CASSRVSSGANVLTF	TGTGCCAGCAGTCGAGTTAGCTCTGGGGCCAACGTCCTGACTTTC
TRBV7-8	TRBD1	few	TRBJ2-7	CASSPGQRSSYEQYF	TGTGCCAGCAGCCCGGGACAGCGGTCGTCCTACGAGCAGTACTTC